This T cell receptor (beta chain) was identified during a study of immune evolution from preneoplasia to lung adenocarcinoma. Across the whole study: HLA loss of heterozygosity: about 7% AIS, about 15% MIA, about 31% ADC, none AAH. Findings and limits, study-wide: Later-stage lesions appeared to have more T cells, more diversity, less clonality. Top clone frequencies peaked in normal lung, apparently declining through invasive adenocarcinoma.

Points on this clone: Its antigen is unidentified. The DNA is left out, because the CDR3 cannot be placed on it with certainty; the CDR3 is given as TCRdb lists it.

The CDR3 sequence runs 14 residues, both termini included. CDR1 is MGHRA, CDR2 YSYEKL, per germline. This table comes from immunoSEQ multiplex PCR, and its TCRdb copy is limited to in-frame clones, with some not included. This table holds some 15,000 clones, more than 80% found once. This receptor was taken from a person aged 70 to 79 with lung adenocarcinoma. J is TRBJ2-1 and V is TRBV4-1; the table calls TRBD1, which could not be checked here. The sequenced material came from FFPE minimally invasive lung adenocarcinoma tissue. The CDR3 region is CASSQVGFGAGGLF.